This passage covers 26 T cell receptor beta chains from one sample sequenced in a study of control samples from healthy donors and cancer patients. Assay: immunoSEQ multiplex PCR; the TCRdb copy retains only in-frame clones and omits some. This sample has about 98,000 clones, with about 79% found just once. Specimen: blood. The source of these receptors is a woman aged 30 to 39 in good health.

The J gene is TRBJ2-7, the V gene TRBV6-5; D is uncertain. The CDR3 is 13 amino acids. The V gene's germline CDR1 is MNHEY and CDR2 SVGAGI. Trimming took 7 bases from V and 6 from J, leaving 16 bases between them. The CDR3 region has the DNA TGTGCCAGCAAACCCTTCTCTTCCCGCGAGCAGTACTTC. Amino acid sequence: CASKPFSSREQYF.

The CDR3 loop is CASSYSWTSGHNEQFF. The CDR3 DNA is TGTGCCAGCAGTTACTCTTGGACTAGCGGTCACAATGAGCAGTTCTTC. The chain links TRBV6-2 or TRBV6-3 to TRBJ2-1; TRBD2 matches at 10 bases. Germline V gene sequence: CDR1 MNHEY, CDR2 SVGEGT. V lost 0 bases to trimming and J lost 5 bases; unmatched junction nucleotides: 4. This CDR3 region has 16 residues.

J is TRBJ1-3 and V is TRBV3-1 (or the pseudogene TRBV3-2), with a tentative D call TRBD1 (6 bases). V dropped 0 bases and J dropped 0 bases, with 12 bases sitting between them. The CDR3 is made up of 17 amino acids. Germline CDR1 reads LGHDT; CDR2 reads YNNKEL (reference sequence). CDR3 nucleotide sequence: TGTGCCAGCAGCCAAGATGGGCAGGGGAGCTCTGGAAACACCATATATTTT. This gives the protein CASSQDGQGSSGNTIYF.

In DNA form, the CDR3 reads TGTGCCAGCAGTTACCTCGCGACAGTTAGAGAAATGAACACTGAAGCTTTCTTT. This encodes CASSYLATVREMNTEAFF. The genes are TRBV6-2 or TRBV6-3 and TRBJ1-1; tentative D call: TRBD1 (5 bases). The CDR3 consists of 18 residues. Deletions cut 2 bases from V and 0 bases from J, with 19 bases between. The germline gives CDR1 MNHEY, CDR2 SVGEGT.

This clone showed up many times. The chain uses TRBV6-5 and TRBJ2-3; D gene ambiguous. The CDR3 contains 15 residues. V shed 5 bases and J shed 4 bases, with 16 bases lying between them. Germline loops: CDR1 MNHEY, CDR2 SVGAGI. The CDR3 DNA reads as TGTGCCAGCAGTAAACTCCTTCCGGCCCCAGATACGCAGTATTTT. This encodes CASSKLLPAPDTQYF.

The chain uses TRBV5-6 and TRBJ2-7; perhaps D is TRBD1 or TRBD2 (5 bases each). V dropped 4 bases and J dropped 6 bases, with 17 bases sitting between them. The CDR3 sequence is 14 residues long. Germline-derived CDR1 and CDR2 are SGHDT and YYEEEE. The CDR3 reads CASSRRTLGVEQYF. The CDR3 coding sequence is TGTGCCAGCAGCCGCCGAACGTTGGGGGTCGAGCAGTACTTC.

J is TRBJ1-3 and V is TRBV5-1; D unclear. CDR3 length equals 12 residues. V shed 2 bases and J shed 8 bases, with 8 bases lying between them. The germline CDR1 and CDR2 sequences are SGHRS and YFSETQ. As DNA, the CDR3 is TGCGCCAGCAGCTTACCGGGAGACACCATATATTTT. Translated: CASSLPGDTIYF.

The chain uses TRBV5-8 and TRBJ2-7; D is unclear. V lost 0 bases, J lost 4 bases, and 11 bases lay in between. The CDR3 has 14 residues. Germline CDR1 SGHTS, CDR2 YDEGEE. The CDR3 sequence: CASSLAGKLYEQYF. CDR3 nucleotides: TGTGCCAGCAGCTTGGCTGGGAAATTATACGAGCAGTACTTC.

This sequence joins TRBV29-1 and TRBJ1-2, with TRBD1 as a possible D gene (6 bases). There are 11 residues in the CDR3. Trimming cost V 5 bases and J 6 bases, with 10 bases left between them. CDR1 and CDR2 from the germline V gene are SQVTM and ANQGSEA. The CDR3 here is CSVRGPDGYTF. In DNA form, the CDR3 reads TGCAGCGTTCGGGGGCCGGATGGCTACACCTTC.

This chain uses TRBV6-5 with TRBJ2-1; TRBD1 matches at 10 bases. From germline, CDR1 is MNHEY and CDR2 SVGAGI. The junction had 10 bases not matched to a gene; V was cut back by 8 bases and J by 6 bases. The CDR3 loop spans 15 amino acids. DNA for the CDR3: TGTGCCAGCCATGTCGACAGGGGGCCTTTCAATGAGCAGTTCTTC. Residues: CASHVDRGPFNEQFF.

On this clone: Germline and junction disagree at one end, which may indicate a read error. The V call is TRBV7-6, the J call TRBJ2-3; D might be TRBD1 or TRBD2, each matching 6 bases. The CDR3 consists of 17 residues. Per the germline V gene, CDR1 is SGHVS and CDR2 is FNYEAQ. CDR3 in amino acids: CASRFIGGRVRSDTQYF. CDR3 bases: TGTGCCAGCCGCTTCATCGGGGGCCGGGTAAGGTCAGATACGCAGTATTTT.

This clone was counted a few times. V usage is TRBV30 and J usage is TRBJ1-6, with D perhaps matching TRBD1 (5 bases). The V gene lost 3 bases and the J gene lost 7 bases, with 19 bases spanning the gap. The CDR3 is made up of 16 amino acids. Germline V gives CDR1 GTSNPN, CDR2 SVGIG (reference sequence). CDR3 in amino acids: CAWRHPGGVKNSPLHF. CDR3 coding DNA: TGTGCCTGGAGGCACCCTGGGGGAGTGAAGAATTCACCCCTCCACTTT.

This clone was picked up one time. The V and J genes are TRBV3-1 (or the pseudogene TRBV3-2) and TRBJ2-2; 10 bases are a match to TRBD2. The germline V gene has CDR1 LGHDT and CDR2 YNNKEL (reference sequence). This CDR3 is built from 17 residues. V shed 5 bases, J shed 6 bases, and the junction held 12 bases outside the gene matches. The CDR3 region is CASSTRSFSGGSGELFF. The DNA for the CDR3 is TGTGCCAGCAGCACAAGATCGTTTAGCGGGGGGTCCGGGGAGCTGTTTTTT.

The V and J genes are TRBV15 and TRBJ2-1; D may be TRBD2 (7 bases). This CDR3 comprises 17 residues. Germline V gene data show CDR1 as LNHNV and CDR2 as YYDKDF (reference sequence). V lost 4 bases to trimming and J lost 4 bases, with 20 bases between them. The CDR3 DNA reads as TGTGCCACCAGCACGGAGCAAGTGGCGGGGGCGTACAATGAGCAGTTCTTC. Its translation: CATSTEQVAGAYNEQFF.

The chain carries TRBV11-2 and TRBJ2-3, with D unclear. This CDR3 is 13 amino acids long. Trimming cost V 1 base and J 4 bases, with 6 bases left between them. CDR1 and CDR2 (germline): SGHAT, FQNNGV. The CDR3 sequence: CASSLVSSDTQYF. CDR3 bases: TGTGCCAGCAGCTTAGTTAGCTCAGATACGCAGTATTTT. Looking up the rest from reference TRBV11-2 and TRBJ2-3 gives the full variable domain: EAGVAQSPRYKIIEKRQSVAFWCNPISGHATLYWYQQILGQGPKLLIQFQNNGVVDDSQLPKDRFSAERLKGVDSTLKIQPAKLEDSAVYLCASSLVSSDTQYFGPGTRLTVL.

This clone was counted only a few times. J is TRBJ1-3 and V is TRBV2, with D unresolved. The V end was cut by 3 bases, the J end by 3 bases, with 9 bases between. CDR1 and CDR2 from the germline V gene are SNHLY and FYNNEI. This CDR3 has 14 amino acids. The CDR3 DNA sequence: TGTGCCAGCAGTGATGGGGTAATTGGAAACACCATATATTTT. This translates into CASSDGVIGNTIYF. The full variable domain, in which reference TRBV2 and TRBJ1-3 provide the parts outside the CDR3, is EPEVTQTPSHQVTQMGQEVILRCVPISNHLYFYWYRQILGQKVEFLVSFYNNEISEKSEIFDDQFSVERPDGSNFTLKIRSTKLEDSAMYFCASSDGVIGNTIYFGEGSWLTVV.

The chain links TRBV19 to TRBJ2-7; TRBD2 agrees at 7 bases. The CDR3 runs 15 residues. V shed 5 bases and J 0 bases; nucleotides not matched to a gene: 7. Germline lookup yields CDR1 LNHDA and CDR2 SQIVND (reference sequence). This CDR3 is CASSPRGGISYEQYF. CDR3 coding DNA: TGTGCCAGTAGTCCCCGGGGAGGGATCTCCTACGAGCAGTACTTC.

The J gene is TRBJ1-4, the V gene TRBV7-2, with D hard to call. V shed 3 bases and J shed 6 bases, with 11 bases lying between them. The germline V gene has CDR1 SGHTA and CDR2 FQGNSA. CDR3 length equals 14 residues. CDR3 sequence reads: CASSFGSSYEKLFF. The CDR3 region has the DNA TGTGCCAGCAGCTTCGGAAGCTCCTATGAAAAACTGTTTTTT.

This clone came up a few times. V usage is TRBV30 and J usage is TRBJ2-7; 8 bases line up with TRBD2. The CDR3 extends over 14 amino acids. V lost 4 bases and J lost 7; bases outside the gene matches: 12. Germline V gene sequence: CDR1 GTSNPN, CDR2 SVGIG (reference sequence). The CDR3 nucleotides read TGTGCCTGGACCCGGGGGGGCCCCTCCCAAGAGCAGTACTTC. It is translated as CAWTRGGPSQEQYF.

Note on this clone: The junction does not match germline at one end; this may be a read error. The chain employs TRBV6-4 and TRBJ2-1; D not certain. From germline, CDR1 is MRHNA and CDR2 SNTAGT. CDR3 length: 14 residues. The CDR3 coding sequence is TGTGCCAGCAGTTACTCAGCCGGGTACAATGAGCAGTTCTTC. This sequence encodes CASSYSAGYNEQFF.

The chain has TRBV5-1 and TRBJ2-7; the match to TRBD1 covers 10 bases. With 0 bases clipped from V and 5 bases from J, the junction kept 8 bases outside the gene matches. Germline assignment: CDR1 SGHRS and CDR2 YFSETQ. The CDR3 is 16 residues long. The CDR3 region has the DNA TGCGCCAGCAGCTTGGAACCGGGACAGGGGACCCACGAGCAGTACTTC. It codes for CASSLEPGQGTHEQYF. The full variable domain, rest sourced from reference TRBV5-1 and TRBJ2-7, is KAGVTQTPRYLIKTRGQQVTLSCSPISGHRSVSWYQQTPGQGLQFLFEYFSETQRNKGNFPGRFSGRQFSNSRSEMNVSTLELGDSALYLCASSLEPGQGTHEQYFGPGTRLTVT.

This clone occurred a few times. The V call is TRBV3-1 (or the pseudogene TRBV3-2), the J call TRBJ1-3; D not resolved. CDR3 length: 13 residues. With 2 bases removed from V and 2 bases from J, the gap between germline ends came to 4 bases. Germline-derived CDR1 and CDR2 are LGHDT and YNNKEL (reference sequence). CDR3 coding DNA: TGTGCCAGCAGCCAACTTACTGGAAACACCATATATTTT. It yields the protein CASSQLTGNTIYF.

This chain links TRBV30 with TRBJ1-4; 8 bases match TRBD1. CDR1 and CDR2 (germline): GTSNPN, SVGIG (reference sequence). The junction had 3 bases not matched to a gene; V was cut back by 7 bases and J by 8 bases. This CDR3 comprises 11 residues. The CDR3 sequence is CALQGDEKLFF. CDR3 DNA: TGTGCCTTACAGGGGGACGAAAAACTGTTTTTT.

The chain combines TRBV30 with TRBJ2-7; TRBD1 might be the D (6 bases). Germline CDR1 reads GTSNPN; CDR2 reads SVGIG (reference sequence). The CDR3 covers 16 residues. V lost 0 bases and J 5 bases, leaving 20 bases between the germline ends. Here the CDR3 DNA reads TGTGCCTGGAGTGTTAATAGACGATCAGGGGTCCACGAGCAGTACTTC. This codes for CAWSVNRRSGVHEQYF.

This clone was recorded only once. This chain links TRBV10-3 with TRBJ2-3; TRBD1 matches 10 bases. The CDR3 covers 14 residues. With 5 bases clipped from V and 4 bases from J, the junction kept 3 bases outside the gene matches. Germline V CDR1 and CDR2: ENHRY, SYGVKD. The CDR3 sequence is CAISQGQGSDTQYF. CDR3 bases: TGTGCCATCAGTCAGGGACAGGGGTCAGATACGCAGTATTTT.

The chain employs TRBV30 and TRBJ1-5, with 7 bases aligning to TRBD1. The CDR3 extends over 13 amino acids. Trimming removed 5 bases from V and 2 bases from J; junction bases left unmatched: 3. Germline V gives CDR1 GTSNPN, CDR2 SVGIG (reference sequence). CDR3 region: CAWQGGGNQPQHF. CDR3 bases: TGTGCCTGGCAGGGGGGCGGCAATCAGCCCCAGCATTTT.